The source of this TCR beta chain is a study of STAT5B mutations in CD4+ large granular lymphocyte leukemia. This CDR3 spans 13 amino acids. V shed 4 bases and J 8 bases; nucleotides not matched to a gene: 9. Sequencing was performed with immunoSEQ multiplex PCR; in TCRdb, only in-frame clones are kept and a portion is missing. The sample lists 32,000 or so clones, roughly 87% occurring once. This clone was counted only a few times. The sequence was collected from a human donor in good health. The chain uses TRBV5-3 and TRBJ2-7; 7 nucleotides align to TRBD1. TRBV5-3 is an ORF, with its function uncertain. The sequenced sample was CD4+ T cells from blood buffy coats. The CDR3 DNA reads TGTGCCAGAAGCACACTGGGACAGCCCAAGCAGTACTTC. It encodes CARSTLGQPKQYF.